Listed below are T cell receptor beta chains from one sample, sequenced in a study of blood T cells in healthy people across ages. Via MiXCR, TCRdb re-called the 5' RACE reads, giving one row per CDR3 protein. The sample lists about 1,400,000 distinct CDR3 sequences; 35% to 45% were seen once. Sequencing used blood. These receptors came from a woman aged 18-29 years in good health. Each CDR3 is given with its conserved first and last residue. Fields, in order: clone size, J gene, V gene, D gene, CDR3 protein, CDR3 DNA. The D gene is left open where the match is weak. Part of the rows lack a size; the others show once, few, many or a class for expanded clones.

>-|TRBJ2-1|TRBV10-2|-
CTSSRDEQFF
TGCACCAGCAGTCGGGATGAGCAGTTCTTC
>-|TRBJ2-7|TRBV2|-
CASRGLRGPLYEQYF
TGTGCCAGCAGGGGACTTAGGGGTCCGTTATACGAGCAGTACTTC
>few|TRBJ2-1|TRBV6-5|-
CASSPDRPLNEQFF
TGTGCCAGCAGCCCTGACAGGCCCCTTAATGAGCAGTTCTTC
>many|TRBJ2-3|TRBV13|-
CASHPGGTDTQYF
TGTGCCAGCCACCCGGGCGGCACAGATACGCAGTATTTT
>few|TRBJ2-7|TRBV7-9|-
CASSLPSWGAEQYF
TGTGCCAGCAGCTTACCCTCTTGGGGCGCCGAGCAGTACTTC
>many|TRBJ2-7|TRBV5-1|-
CASSLATSYEQYF
TGTGCCAGCAGTTTGGCCACATCCTACGAGCAGTACTTC
>few|TRBJ1-2|TRBV20-1|TRBD1
CSTQGIEIYGYTF
TGCAGTACACAGGGGATTGAAATCTATGGCTACACCTTC
>few|TRBJ2-5|TRBV7-8|TRBD2
CASSSPAGAGETQYF
TGTGCCAGCAGCTCTCCCGCGGGAGCGGGGGAGACCCAGTACTTC
>few|TRBJ2-3|TRBV6-1|-
CASSESGVSRDTQYF
TGTGCCAGCAGTGAATCGGGAGTGTCAAGAGATACGCAGTATTTT
>-|TRBJ1-5|TRBV19|-
CASSIDRGNQPQHF
TGTGCCAGTAGTATAGACAGAGGCAATCAGCCCCAGCATTTT
>few|TRBJ2-5|TRBV5-1|-
CASSPNGAPPETQYF
TGCGCCAGCAGCCCAAACGGGGCGCCCCCAGAGACCCAGTACTTC
>many|TRBJ1-2|TRBV20-1|TRBD1
CSARDRVNYGYTF
TGCAGCGCCCGGGACAGGGTTAACTATGGCTACACCTTC
>-|TRBJ2-3|TRBV18|-
CASSPRGTGTILVTDTQYF
TGTGCCAGCTCACCACGGGGTACCGGGACAATTCTAGTCACAGATACGCAGTATTTT
>-|TRBJ2-1|TRBV7-8|-
CASSLAQGIVEQFF
TGTGCCAGCAGCTTAGCGCAGGGTATTGTTGAGCAGTTCTTC
>few|TRBJ2-5|TRBV28|TRBD2
CASSSRTSGGRETQYF
TGTGCCAGCAGTTCCCGGACTAGCGGGGGGCGGGAGACCCAGTACTTC
>few|TRBJ2-7|TRBV4-2|TRBD1
CASSQGGTGTVAYEQYF
TGTGCCAGCAGCCAAGGGGGGACCGGGACAGTAGCCTACGAGCAGTACTTC
>-|TRBJ1-1|TRBV20-1|-
CSARDPRVAGTEAFF
TGCAGTGCTAGAGACCCCAGGGTGGCGGGCACTGAAGCTTTCTTT
>few|TRBJ1-5|TRBV20-1|TRBD1
CSAPKTGVVGNQPQHF
TGCAGTGCCCCAAAGACAGGGGTGGTGGGTAATCAGCCCCAGCATTTT
>once|TRBJ1-1|TRBV2|-
CASSEAGFTEAFF
TGTGCCAGCAGTGAAGCGGGGTTTACTGAAGCTTTCTTT
>-|TRBJ2-1|TRBV9|TRBD2
CASKGPTGGPYNEQFF
TGTGCCAGCAAGGGTCCTACGGGGGGGCCTTACAATGAGCAGTTCTTC
>-|TRBJ2-1|TRBV27|-
CASSLFRVGGNEQFF
TGTGCCAGCAGTTTATTCAGGGTTGGGGGCAACGAGCAGTTCTTC
>many|TRBJ2-1|TRBV12-3/TRBV12-4|TRBD2
CASSLSGDYNEQFF
TGTGCCAGCAGCCTCAGCGGGGACTACAATGAGCAGTTCTTC
>-|TRBJ2-1|TRBV28|TRBD2
CASSFLGTSGRGEQFF
TGTGCCAGCAGTTTCTTGGGGACTAGCGGAAGAGGAGAGCAGTTCTTC